Listed below are T cell receptor beta chains from one sample, sequenced in a study of blood T cell repertoires in COVID-19. Clones were sequenced by immunoSEQ multiplex PCR, and TCRdb holds only the in-frame ones, with some missing. The sample contains 130,000 or so clones, roughly four fifths of which appear only once. Sequenced input: peripheral blood. These receptor sequences come from a human donor in a cohort sampled during active COVID-19. Both conserved end residues are part of each CDR3. The D gene is left open where the match is weak. Clone size, where shown, is once, few, many, or a class for clones that have expanded.

TRBV27	TRBJ2-7	few	TRBD2	TGTGCCAGCAGTCAACGACAGGAGGGACTAGCGGCGTCCTACGAGCAGTACTTC	CASSQRQEGLAASYEQYF
TRBV14	TRBJ2-3	.	.	TGTGCCAGCAGCAAACCGGGACTGAGCACAGATACGCAGTATTTT	CASSKPGLSTDTQYF
TRBV24-1	TRBJ2-3	.	TRBD2	TGTGCCACCAGTGATTCAGTAGCGGGAGTCCTCGATACGCAGTATTTT	CATSDSVAGVLDTQYF
TRBV5-5	TRBJ1-5	.	.	TGTGCCAGCAGCTTGGACAGTTATAGCAATCAGCCCCAGCATTTT	CASSLDSYSNQPQHF
TRBV19	TRBJ2-5	few	.	TGTGCCCACGAGTGGGGAGTGGAGACCCAGTACTTC	CAHEWGVETQYF
TRBV18	TRBJ1-1	.	.	TGTGCCAGCTCACCCGGACAACTAAATGAAGCTTTCTTT	CASSPGQLNEAFF
TRBV5-1	TRBJ2-5	.	TRBD2	TGCGCCAGCAGTTTTCCTAGCGGGAACCAAGAGACCCAGTACTTC	CASSFPSGNQETQYF
TRBV24-1	TRBJ2-5	.	.	TGTGCCACCAGTGATAGCCCACAGAGTTCGGCGGAGACCCAGTACTTC	CATSDSPQSSAETQYF
TRBV7-2	TRBJ1-2	.	.	TGTGCCAGCAGCCCCCGGACAGTCAATGGCTACACCTTC	CASSPRTVNGYTF
TRBV6-5	TRBJ2-7	.	TRBD2	TGTGCCAGCAGTCCGCGGGAGCCCTACTACGAGCAGTACTTC	CASSPREPYYEQYF
TRBV28	TRBJ2-1	.	.	TGTGCCAGCAGTTGGAGCTCCCCAATAACGTCCTACAATGAGCAGTTCTTC	CASSWSSPITSYNEQFF
TRBV24-1	TRBJ1-1	.	TRBD1	TGTGCCACCAGTGCCTCCGGGACAGCAAACACTGAAGCTTTCTTT	CATSASGTANTEAFF
TRBV2	TRBJ2-5	.	TRBD2	TGTGCCAGCAGTGTAAGGGCTAGCGGGGACGGGGAGACCCAGTACTTC	CASSVRASGDGETQYF
TRBV28	TRBJ1-1	.	TRBD1	TGTGCCAGCAGCACCGGACAGGTTAGGACAGCTTTCTTT	CASSTGQVRTAFF
TRBV3-1/TRBV3-2	TRBJ2-1	.	TRBD1	TGTGCCAGCAGCCTAAGCAGGTCAGGGGGCAATGAGCAGTTCTTC	CASSLSRSGGNEQFF
TRBV28	TRBJ2-5	.	TRBD1	TGTGCCAGCAGCCCACCAAGACAGGGGGCTGTAGAGACCCAGTACTTC	CASSPPRQGAVETQYF
TRBV5-1	TRBJ2-2	.	.	TGCGCCAGCAGCTTGGATTCCGGGACACTCGACACCGGGGAGCTGTTTTTT	CASSLDSGTLDTGELFF
TRBV3-1/TRBV3-2	TRBJ2-5	.	TRBD2	TGTGCCAGCAGCCCTTATGGGGGGGAGGAGACCCAGTACTTC	CASSPYGGEETQYF
TRBV19	TRBJ2-7	.	TRBD1	TGTGCCAGTAGTATAGAAACCTTGACAGGGGCCAACGAGCAGTACTTC	CASSIETLTGANEQYF
TRBV19	TRBJ2-5	.	.	TGTGCCAGTAGTGAACGGAGGGAGACCCAGTACTTC	CASSERRETQYF
TRBV5-4	TRBJ1-1	.	TRBD1	TGTGCCAGCAGCCCCCCGGACAGGGTGAACACTGAAGCTTTCTTT	CASSPPDRVNTEAFF
TRBV5-1	TRBJ2-5	.	.	TGCGCCACTACAACTGGAGGACGAGAGACCCAGTACTTC	CATTTGGRETQYF
TRBV7-9	TRBJ1-3	.	.	TGTGCCAGCAGCTTATTAGGGGCCCGCTCTGGAAACACCATATATTTT	CASSLLGARSGNTIYF
TRBV19	TRBJ1-4	.	TRBD1	TGTGCCAGTAGTAGAGGGGGCGATGAAAAACTGTTTTTT	CASSRGGDEKLFF
TRBV5-1	TRBJ1-1	.	TRBD1	TGCGCCAGCAGCCCAATACAGGGGTGGGACACTGAAGCTTTCTTT	CASSPIQGWDTEAFF
TRBV30	TRBJ2-5	.	TRBD2	TGTGCCTGGAGCGGGAGGGCCGAGGAGACCCAGTACTTC	CAWSGRAEETQYF
TRBV7-9	TRBJ1-2	.	TRBD1	TGTGCCAGCAGCTTCGTACAGGGGGCTAGTGGCTACACCTTC	CASSFVQGASGYTF
TRBV7-2	TRBJ2-3	.	.	TGTGCCAGCAGCTTGGGGCTGAGCACAGATACGCAGTATTTT	CASSLGLSTDTQYF
TRBV19	TRBJ1-2	.	.	TGTGCCAGTAGTATGGGGCACGGAACCTATGGCTACACCTTC	CASSMGHGTYGYTF
TRBV11-3	TRBJ2-5	.	.	TGTGCCAGCAGCCGCACTGGCCCCGGACAGTTCAAAGAGACCCAGTACTTC	CASSRTGPGQFKETQYF
TRBV5-6	TRBJ2-7	.	TRBD1	TGTGCCAGCAGTCCAACGGGACAGGGACGATCCTACGAGCAGTACTTC	CASSPTGQGRSYEQYF
TRBV2	TRBJ1-5	.	.	TGTGCCAGCGGGACTCACCGCAATCAGCCCCAGCATTTT	CASGTHRNQPQHF
TRBV7-8	TRBJ2-1	.	.	TGTGCCAGCAGCCGATTAGAGGAGCAGTTCTTC	CASSRLEEQFF
TRBV6-5	TRBJ1-2	.	.	TGTGCCAGCAGAAACACTCAGGGCCTCCATGGCTACACCTTC	CASRNTQGLHGYTF
TRBV3-1/TRBV3-2	TRBJ2-1	.	.	TGTGCCAGCAGCCACCCAATTACAAAGGAGCAGTTCTTC	CASSHPITKEQFF
TRBV6-5	TRBJ1-1	few	.	TGTGCCAGCAGTTACTCTTTAGTGACAGGAGCTGAAGCTTTCTTT	CASSYSLVTGAEAFF
TRBV7-9	TRBJ1-1	.	.	TGTGCCAGCAGCCCGAGCGGTGGGGGGATCGACACTGAAGCTTTCTTT	CASSPSGGGIDTEAFF
TRBV29-1	TRBJ1-2	.	TRBD1	TGCAGCGGAGAGGGACAGGGGAACTATGGCTACACCTTC	CSGEGQGNYGYTF
TRBV27	TRBJ1-2	.	.	TGTGCCAGCAGTTTATTCCCAGGTTTATATGGCTACACCTTC	CASSLFPGLYGYTF
TRBV3-1/TRBV3-2	TRBJ2-7	.	TRBD2	TGTGCCAGCAGCCAAGGGGACTACCGCTACGAGCAGTACTTC	CASSQGDYRYEQYF
TRBV10-3	TRBJ2-1	.	TRBD1	TGTGCCATCAGTGAGTCCAACAGGGGGGTCAATGAGCAGTTCTTC	CAISESNRGVNEQFF
TRBV6-5	TRBJ1-2	.	.	TGTGCCAGCAGTCCTGAACACAGAACTGGCTACACCTTC	CASSPEHRTGYTF
TRBV5-1	TRBJ2-3	few	TRBD2	TGCGCCAGCAGCGGGACTAGCAGCACAGATACGCAGTATTTT	CASSGTSSTDTQYF
TRBV12-5	TRBJ2-1	.	.	TGTGCTAGTGCCCCCCTCGACAATGAGCAGTTCTTC	CASAPLDNEQFF
TRBV5-1	TRBJ2-5	.	TRBD2	TGCGCCAGCAGCCCTCCATTAGCGGGAGAGACCCAGTACTTC	CASSPPLAGETQYF
TRBV18	TRBJ2-7	.	TRBD1	TGTGCCAGCTCATCGAACCGGAAAGGGCCCTTGACAGGGATCGAGCAGTACTTC	CASSSNRKGPLTGIEQYF
TRBV5-1	TRBJ1-3	.	.	TGCGCCAGCAGCTCCTACTCTGGAAACACCATATATTTT	CASSSYSGNTIYF
TRBV19	TRBJ1-1	.	.	TGTGCCAGTAGTATCGGCCAGACTAGTAACACTGAAGCTTTCTTT	CASSIGQTSNTEAFF
TRBV7-9	TRBJ2-1	.	TRBD2	TGTGCCAGCAGCGCCCCTCGCGGGGGGGGGAACAATGAGCAGTTCTTC	CASSAPRGGGNNEQFF
TRBV18	TRBJ2-3	.	TRBD1	TGTGCCAGCTCATCCGGACAGGGAGGCACAGATACGCAGTATTTT	CASSSGQGGTDTQYF
TRBV5-1	TRBJ2-1	.	.	TGCGCCAGCAGCTTGTCAGGGCCCAACCTCAATGAGCAGTTCTTC	CASSLSGPNLNEQFF
TRBV14	TRBJ1-2	.	.	TGTGCCAGCAGCCAAGGAGTAGGAGCATATGGCTACACCTTC	CASSQGVGAYGYTF
TRBV7-2	TRBJ1-2	few	TRBD1	TGTGCCAGCAGCTCAACACCCAGGGGGCTGGGTGGCTACACCTTC	CASSSTPRGLGGYTF
TRBV4-3	TRBJ2-2	.	.	TGCGCCAGCAGACGGGAAGAGGGCACCGGGGAGCTGTTTTTT	CASRREEGTGELFF
TRBV4-3	TRBJ2-7	.	TRBD2	TGCGCCAGCAGCCACAGGACTAGCGGTTCCTACGAGCAGTACTTC	CASSHRTSGSYEQYF